This T cell receptor (beta chain) was sequenced for a study of cytomegalovirus exposure and HLA in healthy donors. Study outcomes and limitations: The analysis excluded some indistinguishable V segments, including TRBV6-2 and TRBV6-3. Most of the TCR beta V segments (in an earlier analysis) were productive either about 87% or about 30% of the time. A later analysis found that most CMV-associated TCR beta chains appeared HLA-restricted.

PCR primers comprised 60 Vbeta and 13 Jbeta primers. Sequencing was performed with immunoSEQ multiplex PCR; in TCRdb, only in-frame clones are kept and a portion is missing. Here the sample spans 100,000 or so clones, 60% to 85% being singletons. The CDR3 sequence is 19 residues long. Nominally healthy donors provided the samples, though records likely missed some immune exposures. On this clone: As yet, its antigen is unknown.

The source is a female donor in good health and CMV-seronegative. The sequenced material came from PBMCs. The V gene is TRBV12-2, the J gene TRBJ2-3; the D call of TRBD2 is as the table states it, not checked on the DNA. TRBV12-2 is a listed pseudogene. CDR3 nucleotides: TGTGCAAGTCGCTTCCTCGCGGGTTATAGCGGGGGCCCCTCTGATACGCAGTATTTT. This sequence encodes CASRFLAGYSGGPSDTQYF.